This entry describes one TCR beta chain. This sample was included in a study of cytomegalovirus exposure and HLA in healthy donors. The study ran its PCR with 60 Vbeta and 13 Jbeta primers. Clones were read by immunoSEQ multiplex PCR, and TCRdb kept only the in-frame ones, dropping some. The repertoire table contains fewer than 150,000 clones. From germline, CDR1 is MNHEY and CDR2 SMNVEV (reference sequence). V lost 3 bases to trimming and J lost 0 bases, with 5 bases between them. The CDR3 length is 13 residues. Material: PBMCs. The source is a woman in her fifties or sixties in good health and CMV-seronegative. This chain joins TRBV27 and TRBJ1-2; D is undetermined. The CDR3 reads CASSLAANYGYTF. In DNA, the CDR3 is TGTGCCAGCAGTTTGGCAGCTAACTATGGCTACACCTTC.